This paragraph reports one T cell receptor beta chain. Some clones are missing from TCRdb's copy, which holds only in-frame ones; the method was immunoSEQ multiplex PCR. Here the sample spans tens of thousands of clones, 93% being singletons. These data are taken from a study of PD-1 blockade in classical Hodgkin lymphoma. Indicated time point: newly diagnosed, previously untreated cHL patient sample. The CDR3 totals 14 residues. The germline CDR1 and CDR2 sequences are ENHRY and SYGVKD. The germline V and J ends were trimmed by 6 bases and 1 base, with 13 bases remaining between them. The genes are TRBV10-3 and TRBJ2-7; tentatively, D is TRBD2 (6 bases). The sequencing input was peripheral blood mononuclear cells (PBMCs). This sequence was found in a human donor with classical Hodgkin lymphoma. The CDR3 DNA sequence: TGTGCCATCAGGTCAGGAGGGTCTTCCTACGAGCAGTACTTC. Translation gives CAIRSGGSSYEQYF.